The rows below give T cell receptor beta chains drawn from one sample of a study of graft-versus-host responses after intestinal transplantation. Sequencing was performed with immunoSEQ multiplex PCR; in TCRdb, only in-frame clones are kept and a portion is missing. The table records 10,000 or so clones, roughly 29% of them present only once. The sequencing used alloreactive CD4+ T cells from a mixed lymphocyte reaction culture, collected before intestinal transplant. These TCRs come from a human patient who received an intestinal transplant. The CDR3 runs from the conserved cysteine through the conserved F or W. Each record gives: clone size, J gene, V gene, D gene, CDR3 DNA, CDR3 protein. D genes are given only for firm matches. Some rows mark clone size as missing; the rest say once, few, many or name a class of expanded clone.

>few|TRBJ1-1|TRBV28|NA
TGTGCCAGCAGTTTAGCGGTTAACACTGAAGCTTTCTTT
CASSLAVNTEAFF
>few|TRBJ2-7|TRBV6-1|NA
TGTGCCAGCAGTCCCTCCTACGGCGCCTCGGGAGAGCAGTACTTC
CASSPSYGASGEQYF
>NA|TRBJ2-1|TRBV11-2|NA
TGTGCCAGCAGCTTCCCCAATGAGCAGTTCTTC
CASSFPNEQFF
>NA|TRBJ1-1|TRBV5-4|NA
TGTGCCAGCAGCTTGGCGAGAGCTAACACTGAAGCTTTCTTT
CASSLARANTEAFF
>medium-sized|TRBJ2-1|TRBV2|NA
TGTGCCAGCAGTGACCTAGCCAGGGACGATGAGCAGTTCTTC
CASSDLARDDEQFF
>NA|TRBJ1-1|TRBV10-3|TRBD1
TGTGCCACCGAGACAGGGAGTAGCACTGAAGCTTTCTTT
CATETGSSTEAFF
>few|TRBJ2-2|TRBV5-4|NA
TGTGCCAGCAGCTTTGGTCTAACGAACACCGGGGAGCTGTTTTTT
CASSFGLTNTGELFF
>once|TRBJ2-7|TRBV29-1|TRBD2
TGCAGCGTTGATCAGCGGGACGTCCCCCCCCCGTACTTC
CSVDQRDVPPPYF
>few|TRBJ1-2|TRBV10-1|TRBD1
TGCGCCAGCAGTCCAACAGGGGACCCTTATGGCTACACCTTC
CASSPTGDPYGYTF
>once|TRBJ2-5|TRBV19|TRBD1
TGTGCCAGTAGTATGGCCGGAACAGGGGTTTGGGAGACCCAGTACTTC
CASSMAGTGVWETQYF
>NA|TRBJ2-7|TRBV10-1|NA
TGCGCCAGCAGTGTTTGCAGGGGCAACGAGCAGTACTTC
CASSVCRGNEQYF
>few|TRBJ2-5|TRBV4-1|NA
TGCGCCAGCAGCCAAGATATAAGGGATGGAGAGACCCAGTACTTC
CASSQDIRDGETQYF
>NA|TRBJ2-1|TRBV5-1|NA
TGCGCCAGCAGCTTGGACTCCTACAATGAGCAGTTCTTC
CASSLDSYNEQFF
>NA|TRBJ2-7|TRBV2|TRBD2
TGTGCCAGCAGTGAAGAGTGGCGGGAGGCTCCTTACGAGCAGTACTTC
CASSEEWREAPYEQYF
>once|TRBJ2-1|TRBV28|NA
TGTGCCAGCAGTTTATTGAGACTTATCAAAGGTGGCTCCTACAATGAGCAGTTCTTC
CASSLLRLIKGGSYNEQFF
>once|TRBJ2-7|TRBV4-1|TRBD2
TGCGCCAGCAGCCAAGTAAGCGCGGGAGGTAGCTACGAGCAGTACTTC
CASSQVSAGGSYEQYF
>NA|TRBJ2-2|TRBV2|TRBD1
TGTGCCATAGCAGGGGGACAGGAAAAGAACACCGGGGAGCTGTTTTTT
CAIAGGQEKNTGELFF
>few|TRBJ2-7|TRBV9|TRBD2
TGTGCCAGCAGCGTAGCGTCGGGAGGGAACTACGAGCAGTACTTC
CASSVASGGNYEQYF
>NA|TRBJ2-1|TRBV11-1|TRBD2
TGTGCCAGCAGCCGACTAGCGGACAATGAGCAGTTCTTC
CASSRLADNEQFF
>NA|TRBJ1-4|TRBV6-6|NA
TGTGCCAGCAGGCCCCTGGGCACAGCAACTAATGAAAAACTGTTTTTT
CASRPLGTATNEKLFF
>medium-sized|TRBJ2-7|TRBV7-9|NA
TGTGCCAGCAGCCTAGAAATGGTGGGTCCCTACGAGCAGTACTTC
CASSLEMVGPYEQYF
>few|TRBJ2-1|TRBV7-9|TRBD2
TGTGCCAGCCCCCCTAGCGGGAGCGCTAATGAGCAGTTCTTC
CASPPSGSANEQFF
>NA|TRBJ1-2|TRBV19|NA
TGTGCCAGTAGGGGGGATTTCTGGACCCTCTATGGCTACACCTTC
CASRGDFWTLYGYTF
>NA|TRBJ2-7|TRBV7-2|NA
TGTGCCAGCAGCTTAGTTTCGGGTGAGGGTTACGAGCAGTACTTC
CASSLVSGEGYEQYF
>many|TRBJ2-1|TRBV19|NA
TGTGCCAGTAGTATGATGAATGAGCAGTTCTTC
CASSMMNEQFF